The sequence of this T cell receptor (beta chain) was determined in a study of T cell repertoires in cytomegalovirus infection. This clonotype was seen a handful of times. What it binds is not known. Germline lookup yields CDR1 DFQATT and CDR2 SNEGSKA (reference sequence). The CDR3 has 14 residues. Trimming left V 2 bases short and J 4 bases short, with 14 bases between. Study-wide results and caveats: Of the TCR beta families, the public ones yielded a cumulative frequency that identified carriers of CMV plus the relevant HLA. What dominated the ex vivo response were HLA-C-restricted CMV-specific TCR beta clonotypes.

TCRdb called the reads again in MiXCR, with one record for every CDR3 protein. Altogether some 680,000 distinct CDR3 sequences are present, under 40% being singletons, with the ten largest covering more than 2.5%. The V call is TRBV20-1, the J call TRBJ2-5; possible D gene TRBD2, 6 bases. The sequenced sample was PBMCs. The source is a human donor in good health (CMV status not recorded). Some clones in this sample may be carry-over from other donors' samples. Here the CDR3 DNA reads TGCAGTGCTAGACGCGAGGTGGGGGGAGAGACCCAGTACTTC. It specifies CSARREVGGETQYF.